This is a list of T cell receptor beta chains from one sample in a study of CD8 T cells in ankylosing spondylitis. MiXCR was run by TCRdb on the 5' RACE reads, yielding one entry per CDR3 protein. The table includes roughly 700,000 distinct CDR3 sequences, 15% to 20% detected once. Sequences were obtained from blood, either unsorted or a sorted T cell fraction (not recorded which). These receptor sequences come from a male donor with ankylosing spondylitis. Each CDR3 is given with its conserved first and last residue. Each record gives: V gene, J gene, clone size, D gene, CDR3 DNA, CDR3 protein. D genes are given only for firm matches. Where a row states a size, it is once, few, many or the class of an expanded clone; other rows omit it.

>TRBV5-1|TRBJ2-3|NA|TRBD2
TGCGCCAGCAGCTTGGAAGGAGGCGGGAGTTCAGATACGCAGTATTTT
CASSLEGGGSSDTQYF
>TRBV28|TRBJ2-3|few|NA
TGTGCCACGATTACCCCGGGACCACCACAAAATGGGTATTTT
CATITPGPPQNGYF
>TRBV5-6|TRBJ2-7|NA|NA
TGTGCCAGCAGCTTGGGTTTGGGTCAGGGAAAACAAGAGCAGTACTTC
CASSLGLGQGKQEQYF
>TRBV27|TRBJ2-7|few|TRBD1
TGTGCCAGCAGTTATCTTACGGGACAGGGGAGAAACGAGCAGTACTTC
CASSYLTGQGRNEQYF
>TRBV7-8|TRBJ1-6|many|NA
TGTGCCAGCAGCTTCTGGGGCCCGAGCTCCTATAATTCACCCCTCCACTTT
CASSFWGPSSYNSPLHF
>TRBV5-6|TRBJ1-5|few|NA
TGTGCCAGCAGTTCAACCAGGGGACGATCGGTAGTTCAGCCCCAGCATTTT
CASSSTRGRSVVQPQHF
>TRBV4-1|TRBJ1-2|few|NA
TGCGCCAGCAGCCAACAGCAGACAATGGCTCTAACGCGAGAGTATGGCTACACCTTC
CASSQQQTMALTREYGYTF
>TRBV6-1|TRBJ1-1|few|NA
TGTGCCAGCAGTGCTTCAAGGAACACTGAAGCTTTCTTT
CASSASRNTEAFF
>TRBV4-2|TRBJ1-3|few|NA
TGTGCCAGCAGCCAAGACCTCAACTCTGGAAACACCATATATTTT
CASSQDLNSGNTIYF
>TRBV10-3|TRBJ2-7|NA|NA
TGTGCCATCAGTGAGCTGGCAACCGGCGGCGAGCAGTACTTC
CAISELATGGEQYF
>TRBV9|TRBJ1-1|NA|NA
TGTGCCAGCAGCGTAGCCCCGGGAAGCACTGAAGCTTTCTTT
CASSVAPGSTEAFF
>TRBV7-9|TRBJ1-5|NA|NA
TGTGCCAGCAGCTTACATACAGGGAGCAATCAGCCCCAGCATTTT
CASSLHTGSNQPQHF
>TRBV7-2|TRBJ2-3|NA|NA
TGTGCCAGCAGCCAAACAAGACTAAGCACAGATACGCAGTATTTT
CASSQTRLSTDTQYF
>TRBV11-2|TRBJ2-1|few|TRBD1
TGTGCCAGCAGCCCCACCCCAGGGGGAAGCTCCTACAATGAGCAGTTCTTC
CASSPTPGGSSYNEQFF
>TRBV12-3/TRBV12-4|TRBJ2-5|NA|NA
TGTGCCAGCGCGGGGTGGGGAGAGACCCAGTACTTC
CASAGWGETQYF
>TRBV20-1|TRBJ1-5|NA|NA
TGCAGTGCTAGAGATCAGGGGAATCAGCCCCAGCATTTT
CSARDQGNQPQHF
>TRBV10-3|TRBJ2-1|few|NA
TGTGCCATCAGTGCTACGGGGGATGAGCAGTTCTTC
CAISATGDEQFF
>TRBV19|TRBJ2-7|NA|TRBD1
TGTGCCAGTAGTGTGGGTCAGGGGGCTTACTACGAGCAGTACTTC
CASSVGQGAYYEQYF
>TRBV29-1|TRBJ2-1|few|NA
TGCAGCGTTGGGGTCGGGGCGCCTGAGCAGTTCTTC
CSVGVGAPEQFF
>TRBV30|TRBJ2-4|NA|NA
TGTGCCTGGAGTGGTGGCAGGGCTTCGGACATTCAGTACTTC
CAWSGGRASDIQYF
>TRBV4-1|TRBJ2-2|few|NA
TGCGCCAGCAGCCAAAGATCCAGCGGTCAAGGGACCGGGGAGCTGTTTTTT
CASSQRSSGQGTGELFF
>TRBV3-1|TRBJ1-2|NA|TRBD1
TGTGCCAGCAGCCCCTGGGACAGGATTACCGGCTACACCTTC
CASSPWDRITGYTF